A single T cell receptor (beta chain) is shown here with its context. This sample is part of a study of blood T cell repertoires in COVID-19. Whole-study context: Acute-phase and convalescent COVID-19 samples originated in the United States, Italy and Spain. T cells, B-cell-depleted T cells, or PBMCs supplied cDNA or gDNA.

Seattle participants joined during active infection and were tracked over time. V was shortened by 7 bases and J by 3 bases, with 17 bases between the two germline ends. Germline CDR1 MNHNY, CDR2 SVGAGI (reference sequence). The CDR3 is made up of 15 amino acids. Original data processing: Reference gene primer amplification gave nucleated cell count estimates. TCRdb keeps only in-frame clones here, not all; method: immunoSEQ multiplex PCR. V and J calls and clone size are given by that table; D and trimming were obtained from the DNA. The profile shows roughly 60,000 clones, over 60% of them singletons.

V usage is TRBV6-6 and J usage is TRBJ2-3; tentative D call: TRBD2 (5 bases). The receptor's source is a woman in her seventies with COVID-19, enrolled during active disease. The sequenced material came from peripheral blood. CDR3 sequence: CASTHRTTGTDTQYF. CDR3 nucleotides: TGTGCCAGCACCCACCGGACGACGGGAACAGATACGCAGTATTTT.